These 10 T cell receptor beta chains were sequenced from one sample in a study of cytomegalovirus exposure and HLA in healthy donors. PCR was performed using 60 Vbeta and 13 Jbeta primers. The protocol was immunoSEQ multiplex PCR, while the TCRdb copy is restricted to in-frame clones and leaves out a portion. The repertoire holds 100,000 to 150,000 clones, with about two thirds as singletons. The sequenced sample was PBMCs. These TCRs come from a man aged 35 to 55 in good health and CMV-seropositive.

J is TRBJ2-5 and V is TRBV5-4; 8 positions match TRBD1. Trimming cost V 0 bases and J 5 bases; bases outside gene matches: 12. This CDR3 has 17 amino acids. From germline, CDR1 is SGHNT and CDR2 YYREEE (reference sequence). Here the CDR3 DNA reads TGTGCCAGCAGCTTGGGCACCACCCAGGGGGCAGGGGAGACCCAGTACTTC. It specifies CASSLGTTQGAGETQYF.

This rearrangement joins TRBV6-6 to TRBJ1-1, with 7 bases matching TRBD1. V shed 5 bases, J shed 1 base, and the junction held 10 bases outside the gene matches. The germline V gene has CDR1 MNHNY and CDR2 SVGAGI (reference sequence). CDR3 length equals 16 residues. The CDR3: CASSAKTGTANTEAFF. CDR3 DNA sequence: TGTGCCAGCAGTGCTAAAACCGGGACAGCGAACACTGAAGCTTTCTTT.

The genes are TRBV11-2 and TRBJ2-3; D perhaps matches TRBD1 (5 bases). Germline V gene data show CDR1 as SGHAT and CDR2 as FQNNGV. The CDR3 totals 13 residues. Trimming pared 0 bases from V and 6 bases from J, leaving 7 bases between. The CDR3 DNA reads as TGTGCCAGCAGCTTAGATAGACAGGATACGCAGTATTTT. Its translation: CASSLDRQDTQYF.

This clone has just one count. The gene calls are TRBV5-1 and TRBJ1-2; unclear D gene. The CDR3 sequence is 15 residues long. The V gene's germline CDR1 is SGHRS and CDR2 YFSETQ. V dropped 2 bases and J dropped 5 bases, with 16 bases sitting between them. This CDR3 reads CASSFSPGVTYGYTF. CDR3 DNA sequence: TGCGCCAGCAGCTTCTCCCCGGGAGTGACATATGGCTACACCTTC.

The chain is built from TRBV28 and TRBJ1-1, with D possibly being TRBD1 (6 bases). From germline, CDR1 is MDHEN and CDR2 SYDVKM. Between the trimmed V and J ends, which lost 8 bases and 5 bases, there was a span of 21 bases. The CDR3 is made up of 15 amino acids. CDR3 region: CASSQLAQGRTEAFF. The CDR3 DNA reads TGTGCCAGCTCCCAGCTGGCGCAGGGGCGGACTGAAGCTTTCTTT.

This clone was found a few times. The V call is TRBV30, the J call TRBJ1-2; no clear D. There are 13 residues in the CDR3. Germline assignment: CDR1 GTSNPN and CDR2 SVGIG (reference sequence). Trimming took off 2 bases at V and 1 base at J, with 8 bases between the two ends. The CDR3 region is CAWSHTNNYGYTF. In nucleotides, the CDR3 is TGTGCCTGGAGTCACACGAATAACTATGGCTACACCTTC.

This clone was counted ten times or more. The chain employs TRBV14 and TRBJ1-2; TRBD1 matches at 7 bases. J lost 4 bases, V lost 1 base, and 15 bases had no gene match. Germline CDR1 and CDR2: SGHDN and FVKESK. The CDR3 has 18 amino acids. As DNA, the CDR3 is TGTGCCAGCAGCCAAGGGGTTCGAAGACAGGGAAGGGGCTATGGCTACACCTTC. Amino acids: CASSQGVRRQGRGYGYTF.

This chain uses TRBV27 with TRBJ2-7, with a possible D match to TRBD2 (5 bases). Germline lookup yields CDR1 MNHEY and CDR2 SMNVEV (reference sequence). The CDR3 extends over 12 amino acids. V lost 6 bases and J lost 1, with 7 bases in between. Here the CDR3 reads CASRDLSYEQYF. The CDR3 nucleotides read TGTGCCAGCAGGGACTTGTCCTACGAGCAGTACTTC.

The V call is TRBV7-9, the J call TRBJ2-7; the match to TRBD1 covers 10 bases. CDR1 SEHNR and CDR2 FQNEAQ come from the germline V gene (reference sequence). The J segment lost 0 bases and the V segment lost 5 bases, leaving 4 bases of the junction unmatched. This CDR3 is 15 amino acids long. CDR3: CASSRRDRGSYEQYF. The CDR3 DNA is TGTGCCAGCAGCCGACGGGACAGGGGCTCCTACGAGCAGTACTTC.

The chain is built from TRBV6-1 and TRBJ2-7, with 7 bases that match TRBD1. With V trimmed by 4 bases and J by 0 bases, 6 bases remained unmatched. The CDR3 spans 15 residues. From germline, CDR1 is MNHNS and CDR2 SASEGT. CDR3 residues: CASSVMGQYSYEQYF. The CDR3 bases are TGTGCCAGCAGTGTAATGGGACAGTACTCCTACGAGCAGTACTTC.